Presented here are 2 T cell receptor beta chains from one specimen sequenced in a study of graft-versus-host responses after intestinal transplantation. Measured with immunoSEQ multiplex PCR; TCRdb has only the in-frame clones, and not every one. The sample shows roughly 97,000 clones, 91% of them seen only once. Their recognized antigens are unknown. The sequencing used unstimulated CD4+ T cells sorted from spleen or lymph node cells, collected before transplant. All receptors derive from a human donor who was the organ donor for an intestinal transplant.

The chain uses TRBV11-3 and TRBJ2-3; D unclear. Per germline, CDR1 SGHNT and CDR2 YENEEA. The CDR3 runs to 12 residues. Trimming cost V 5 bases and J 2 bases, with 5 bases left between them. The CDR3 DNA reads as TGTGCCAGCAGCCACAACACAGATACGCAGTATTTT. Translated, it gives CASSHNTDTQYF.

In its sample, this clone was seen once. The chain employs TRBV27 and TRBJ2-1, with TRBD1 as a possible D gene (5 bases). The V gene lost 10 bases and the J gene lost 8 bases, with 27 bases spanning the gap. Germline V CDR1 and CDR2: MNHEY, SMNVEV (reference sequence). The CDR3 is 16 residues long. The CDR3 nucleotides are TGTGCCACCCAATATGCCCAGGGCAGGGCAGGTGATGAGCAGTTCTTC. Encoded protein: CATQYAQGRAGDEQFF.